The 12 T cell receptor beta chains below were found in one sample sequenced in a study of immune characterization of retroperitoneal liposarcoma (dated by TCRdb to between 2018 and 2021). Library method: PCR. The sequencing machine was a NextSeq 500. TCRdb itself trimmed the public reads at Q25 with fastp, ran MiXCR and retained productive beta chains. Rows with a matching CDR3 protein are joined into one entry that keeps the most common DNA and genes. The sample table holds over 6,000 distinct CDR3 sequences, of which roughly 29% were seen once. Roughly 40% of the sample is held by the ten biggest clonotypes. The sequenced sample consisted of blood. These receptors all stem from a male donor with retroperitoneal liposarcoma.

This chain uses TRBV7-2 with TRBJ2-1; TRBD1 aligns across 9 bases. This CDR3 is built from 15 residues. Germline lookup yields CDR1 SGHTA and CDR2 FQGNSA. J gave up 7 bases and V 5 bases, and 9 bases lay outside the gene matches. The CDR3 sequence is CASSAHRGRDNEQFF. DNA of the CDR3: TGTGCCAGCAGCGCACACAGGGGGCGGGATAATGAGCAGTTCTTC.

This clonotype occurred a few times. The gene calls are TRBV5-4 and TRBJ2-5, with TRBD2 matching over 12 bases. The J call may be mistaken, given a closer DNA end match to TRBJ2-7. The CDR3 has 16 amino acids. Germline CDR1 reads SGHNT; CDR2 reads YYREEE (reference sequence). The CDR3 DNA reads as TGTGCCAGCAGCTTTACTAGCGGGGGGTACTCCTACGAGCAGTACTTC. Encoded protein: CASSFTSGGYSYEQYF.

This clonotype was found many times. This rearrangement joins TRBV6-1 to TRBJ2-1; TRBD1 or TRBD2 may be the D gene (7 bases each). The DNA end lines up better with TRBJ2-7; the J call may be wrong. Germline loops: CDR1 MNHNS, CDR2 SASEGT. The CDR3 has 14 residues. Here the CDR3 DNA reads TGTGCCAGCAGTGGAATCAGGGGGGAGGGCGAGCAGTACTTC. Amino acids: CASSGIRGEGEQYF.

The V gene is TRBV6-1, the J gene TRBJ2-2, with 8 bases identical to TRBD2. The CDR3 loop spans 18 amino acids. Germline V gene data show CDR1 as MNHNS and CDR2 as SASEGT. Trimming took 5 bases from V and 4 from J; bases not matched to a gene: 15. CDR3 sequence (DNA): TGTGCCAGCAGTTACACCTCCGGGACTAGGGCCGTCACCGGGGAGCTGTTTTTT. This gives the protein CASSYTSGTRAVTGELFF.

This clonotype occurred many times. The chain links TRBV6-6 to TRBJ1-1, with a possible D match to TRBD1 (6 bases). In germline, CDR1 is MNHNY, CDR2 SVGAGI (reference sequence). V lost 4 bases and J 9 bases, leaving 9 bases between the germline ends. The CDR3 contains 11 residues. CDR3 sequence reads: CASSLGGQAFF. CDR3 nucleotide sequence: TGTGCCAGCAGTTTGGGGGGCCAAGCTTTCTTT.

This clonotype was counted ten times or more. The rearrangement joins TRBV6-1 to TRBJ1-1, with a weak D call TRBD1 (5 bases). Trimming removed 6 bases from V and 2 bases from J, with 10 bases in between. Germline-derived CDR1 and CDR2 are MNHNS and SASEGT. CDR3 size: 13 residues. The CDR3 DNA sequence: TGTGCCAGCAGCTGGGGCGTTAACACTGAAGCTTTCTTT. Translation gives CASSWGVNTEAFF.

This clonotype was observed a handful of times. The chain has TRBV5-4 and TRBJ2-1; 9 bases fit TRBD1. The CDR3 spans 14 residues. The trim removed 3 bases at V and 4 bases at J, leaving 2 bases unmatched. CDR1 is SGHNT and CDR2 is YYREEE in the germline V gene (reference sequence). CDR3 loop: CASSSGTGYNEQFF. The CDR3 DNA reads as TGTGCCAGCAGCTCCGGGACAGGGTACAATGAGCAGTTCTTC.

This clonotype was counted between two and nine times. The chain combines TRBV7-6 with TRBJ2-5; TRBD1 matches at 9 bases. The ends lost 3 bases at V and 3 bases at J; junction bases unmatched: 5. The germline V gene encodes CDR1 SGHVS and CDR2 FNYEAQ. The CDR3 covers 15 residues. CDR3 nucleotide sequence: TGTGCCAGCAGCTTGGGACAGGGAACCGAAGAGACCCAGTACTTC. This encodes CASSLGQGTEETQYF.

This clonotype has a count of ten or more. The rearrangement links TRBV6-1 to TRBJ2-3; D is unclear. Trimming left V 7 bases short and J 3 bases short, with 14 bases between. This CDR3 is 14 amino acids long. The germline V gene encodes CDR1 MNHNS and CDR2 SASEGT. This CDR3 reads CASTWVFRTDTQYF. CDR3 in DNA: TGTGCCAGCACATGGGTATTCAGGACAGATACGCAGTATTTT.

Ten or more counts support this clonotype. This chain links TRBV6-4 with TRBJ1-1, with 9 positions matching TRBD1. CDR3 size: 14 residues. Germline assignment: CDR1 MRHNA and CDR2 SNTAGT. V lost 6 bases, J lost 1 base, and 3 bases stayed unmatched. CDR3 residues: CASSAGQGNTEAFF. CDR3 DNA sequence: TGTGCCAGCAGCGCGGGACAGGGGAACACTGAAGCTTTCTTT.

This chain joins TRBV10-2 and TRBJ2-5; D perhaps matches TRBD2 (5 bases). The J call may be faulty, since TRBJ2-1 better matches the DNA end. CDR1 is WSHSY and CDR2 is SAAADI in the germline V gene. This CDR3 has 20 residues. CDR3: CASREPNGLADTGLMGEQFF. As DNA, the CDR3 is TGCGCCAGCAGGGAGCCTAACGGACTGGCCGATACTGGGCTCATGGGCGAGCAGTTCTTC.

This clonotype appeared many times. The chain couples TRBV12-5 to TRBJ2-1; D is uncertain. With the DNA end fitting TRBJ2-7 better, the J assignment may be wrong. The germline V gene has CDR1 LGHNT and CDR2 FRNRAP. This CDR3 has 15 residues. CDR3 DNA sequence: TGTGCTAGTGCCCCCGGGCATGGCTCCTACAATGAGCAGTACTTC. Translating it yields CASAPGHGSYNEQYF.